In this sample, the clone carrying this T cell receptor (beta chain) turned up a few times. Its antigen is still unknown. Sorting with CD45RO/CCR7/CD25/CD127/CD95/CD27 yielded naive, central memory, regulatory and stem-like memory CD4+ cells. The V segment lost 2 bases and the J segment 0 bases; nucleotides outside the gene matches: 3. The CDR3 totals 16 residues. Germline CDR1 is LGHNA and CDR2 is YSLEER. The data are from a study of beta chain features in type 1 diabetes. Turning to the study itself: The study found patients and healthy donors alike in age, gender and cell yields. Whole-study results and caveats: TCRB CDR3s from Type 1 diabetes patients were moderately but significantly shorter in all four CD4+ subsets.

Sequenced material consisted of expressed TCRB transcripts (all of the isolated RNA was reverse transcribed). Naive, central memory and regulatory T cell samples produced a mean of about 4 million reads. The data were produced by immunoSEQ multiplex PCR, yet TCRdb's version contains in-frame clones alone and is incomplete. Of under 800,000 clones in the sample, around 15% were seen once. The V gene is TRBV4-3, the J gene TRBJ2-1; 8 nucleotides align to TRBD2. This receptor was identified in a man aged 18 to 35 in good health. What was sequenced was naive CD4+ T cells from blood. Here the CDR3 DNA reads TGCGCCAGCAGCCAATCGGGGGGGAGCTCCTACAATGAGCAGTTCTTC. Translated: CASSQSGGSSYNEQFF.